This passage covers 31 T cell receptor beta chains from one sample sequenced in a study of T cells in Graves' hyperthyroidism and ophthalmopathy. Amplification of TCR beta CDR3 regions was performed using RNA transcripts as template. The primer set for the first-round RT-PCR of the TCR CDR3 was HTBI. TCRdb independently ran MiXCR on the multiplex PCR reads; one entry per CDR3 protein. The repertoire holds about 400,000 distinct CDR3 sequences, about 15% seen once, with over 7.5% in the top ten. Specimen: blood. These receptors were obtained from a woman between 18 and 29 years old with Graves' hyperthyroidism.

This clonotype was seen repeatedly, ten times or more. The rearrangement joins TRBV30 to TRBJ2-7; no clear D. The CDR3 is 11 residues long. Trimming removed 7 bases from V and 3 bases from J, with 10 bases in between. Germline V CDR1 and CDR2: GTSNPN, SVGIG (reference sequence). Here the CDR3 DNA reads TGTGCCTACGAGAAGGGCTACGAGCAGTACTTC. Translated, it gives CAYEKGYEQYF.

Ten or more counts support this clonotype. This CDR3 is CASSWVSGGETQYF. CDR3 nucleotide sequence: TGCGCCAGCAGCTGGGTTAGCGGGGGAGAGACCCAGTACTTC. J is TRBJ2-5 and V is TRBV5-1; the match to TRBD2 covers 9 bases. CDR3 length: 14 residues. CDR1 is SGHRS, CDR2 YFSETQ, per germline. V lost 3 bases to trimming and J lost 4 bases; unmatched junction nucleotides: 4. Drawing the rest from reference TRBV5-1 and TRBJ2-5, the complete variable domain is KAGVTQTPRYLIKTRGQQVTLSCSPISGHRSVSWYQQTPGQGLQFLFEYFSETQRNKGNFPGRFSGRQFSNSRSEMNVSTLELGDSALYLCASSWVSGGETQYFGPGTRLLVL.

This clonotype occurred many times. This sequence joins TRBV5-4 and TRBJ2-5; D ambiguous. The CDR3 totals 13 residues. Trimming took 4 bases from V and 5 from J, leaving 12 bases between them. Germline CDR1 is SGHNT and CDR2 is YYREEE (reference sequence). The chain's CDR3 is CASSPGAAETQYF. The CDR3 coding sequence is TGTGCCAGCAGCCCGGGCGCGGCGGAGACCCAGTACTTC.

The CDR3 DNA is TGTGCCAGCAGTGAACTTACCGTCAAGGATTCACCCCTCCACTTT. This encodes CASSELTVKDSPLHF. This chain uses TRBV6-1 with TRBJ1-6, with D unresolved. CDR3 length: 15 residues. Trimming took 2 bases from V and 8 from J, leaving 13 bases between them. CDR1 MNHNS and CDR2 SASEGT come from the germline V gene.

This clonotype was seen a handful of times. The genes are TRBV5-5 and TRBJ1-2; D gene ambiguous. V was cut by 3 bases and J by 12 bases, with 15 bases left in between. CDR1 SGHKS and CDR2 YYEKEE come from the germline V gene (reference sequence). The CDR3 has 12 amino acids. In DNA form, the CDR3 reads TGTGCCAGCAGCTACCGGGCGATTGGAGACACCTTC. Translation: CASSYRAIGDTF.

Worth noting for this clonotype: Given a much more abundant clone one base away, this may be a read error. The gene calls are TRBV3-1 and TRBJ2-5; 7 positions match TRBD2. Germline-derived CDR1 and CDR2 are LGHDT and YNNKEL (reference sequence). The CDR3 is 15 amino acids. The CDR3 region has the DNA TGTGCCAGCAGCCAAGATAACCGGGGGAGGGAGACCCAGCACTTC. Protein sequence: CASSQDNRGRETQHF.

Many counts were recorded for this clonotype. This chain links TRBV20-1 with TRBJ2-3, with D tentatively TRBD2 (6 bases). CDR3 length: 17 amino acids. CDR1 DFQATT and CDR2 SNEGSKA come from the germline V gene (reference sequence). Trimming removed 0 bases at V and 3 bases at J, with 19 bases between. Written as DNA, the CDR3 is TGCAGTGCTAGAGATCGGGTTGGAGGGAGACGGACAGATACGCAGTATTTT. This sequence encodes CSARDRVGGRRTDTQYF.

Many counts were recorded for this clonotype. J is TRBJ2-2 and V is TRBV5-1, with D perhaps matching TRBD2 (5 bases). Trimming removed 4 bases at V and 7 bases at J, with 17 bases between. From germline, CDR1 is SGHRS and CDR2 YFSETQ. The CDR3 has 15 residues. The CDR3 is CASSHERAEVGELFF. As DNA, the CDR3 is TGCGCCAGCAGCCATGAGAGGGCGGAGGTCGGGGAGCTGTTTTTT. The complete variable domain, with remaining parts taken from reference TRBV5-1 and TRBJ2-2, reads KAGVTQTPRYLIKTRGQQVTLSCSPISGHRSVSWYQQTPGQGLQFLFEYFSETQRNKGNFPGRFSGRQFSNSRSEMNVSTLELGDSALYLCASSHERAEVGELFFGEGSRLTVL.

At least ten counts were recorded for this clonotype. The chain employs TRBV6-5 and TRBJ2-3; no firm D call. V lost 2 bases and J lost 0, with 6 bases in between. The germline V gene encodes CDR1 MNHEY and CDR2 SVGAGI. The CDR3 has 14 amino acids. The CDR3 nucleotides are TGTGCCAGCAGTTACGACATTAGCACAGATACGCAGTATTTT. Amino acids: CASSYDISTDTQYF.

In this sample, this clonotype turned up many times. The chain is built from TRBV28 and TRBJ1-2; D may be TRBD1 (5 bases). Germline V gene data show CDR1 as MDHEN and CDR2 as SYDVKM. Trimming took 2 bases from V and 7 from J, leaving 11 bases between them. The CDR3 consists of 13 residues. CDR3 region: CASSLAGRIGYTF. The CDR3 DNA is TGTGCCAGCAGTTTAGCAGGGCGTATTGGCTACACCTTC.

The V gene is TRBV4-2, the J gene TRBJ2-1, with 9 bases lining up with TRBD1. The CDR3 contains 18 residues. CDR1 is LGHNA, CDR2 YNFKEQ, per germline. The V and J ends lost 0 bases and 5 bases, in that order; junction bases with no gene match: 11. Here the CDR3 reads CASSQDRSRTGAHNEQFF. CDR3 DNA sequence: TGTGCCAGCAGCCAAGATAGGTCGAGGACAGGGGCTCACAATGAGCAGTTCTTC.

This chain links TRBV19 with TRBJ2-7; TRBD2 aligns across 8 bases. The CDR3 is 14 amino acids. Germline values: CDR1 LNHDA, CDR2 SQIVND (reference sequence). V shed 7 bases, J shed 5 bases, and the junction held 10 bases outside the gene matches. Here the CDR3 DNA reads TGTGCCAGTACTCCGGGGGGGCTTCTCCACGAGCAGTACTTC. This translates into CASTPGGLLHEQYF.

The chain couples TRBV4-1 to TRBJ2-3, with D perhaps TRBD2 (6 bases). The CDR3 is 16 residues long. Trimming shortened V by 1 base and J by 10 bases, and 21 bases separated the two germline ends. Germline lookup yields CDR1 MGHRA and CDR2 YSYEKL. Here the CDR3 DNA reads TGCGCCAGCAGCCAAGCAGTAGGGACTTCTATGGTAGCGCAGTATTTT. Translation gives CASSQAVGTSMVAQYF.

This clonotype has just a few counts. This may come from a read error, since a much larger clone is one base off. The rearrangement uses TRBV30 and TRBJ1-1; D gene ambiguous. Per germline, CDR1 GTSNPN and CDR2 SVGIG (reference sequence). The CDR3 spans 13 residues. CDR3 nucleotides: TGTGCCAGGAGCGTCACCCAGAACACTGAAGCTTTCTTT. Its protein is CARSVTQNTEAFF.

The sample holds many counts of this clonotype. The J gene is TRBJ2-7, the V gene TRBV20-1, with D perhaps matching TRBD2 (6 bases). CDR3 size: 13 residues. Germline lookup yields CDR1 DFQATT and CDR2 SNEGSKA (reference sequence). The CDR3 here is CAFGGTPPYEQYF. CDR3 DNA sequence: TGCGCCTTTGGAGGGACCCCTCCCTACGAGCAGTACTTC.

This clonotype was found a few times. A single base separates this from a much larger clone, so it may be a read error. V gene TRBV9 combines with J gene TRBJ2-3; 7 positions agree with TRBD2. CDR1 is SGDLS and CDR2 is YYNGEE in the germline V gene. This CDR3 region has 14 residues. The CDR3 region has the DNA TGTGCCCGCAGCGCGGGAGTTCGGGGAGATACGCAGTATTTT. It specifies CARSAGVRGDTQYF.

V is TRBV20-1 and J is TRBJ2-1, with 9 bases that match TRBD1. V was clipped by 1 base and J by 9 bases; unmatched bases: 7. CDR1 DFQATT and CDR2 SNEGSKA come from the germline V gene (reference sequence). This CDR3 region has 14 residues. CDR3 residues: CSARAGTGNSEQFF. The CDR3 DNA reads TGCAGTGCTAGAGCCGGGACAGGGAACAGTGAGCAGTTCTTC.

Notes on this clonotype: This may stem from a read error, because a much larger clone lies one nucleotide away. The chain links TRBV12-3 or TRBV12-4 to TRBJ1-2; unclear D gene. The V end was cut by 2 bases, the J end by 4 bases, with 8 bases between. CDR3 length equals 13 residues. CDR3: CASSLKRAYGYTF. CDR3 bases: TGTGCCAGCAGTTTAAAGAGGGCCTATGGCTACACCTTC.

In its sample, this clonotype was seen many times. The chain employs TRBV20-1 and TRBJ2-2; D gene uncertain. Germline assignment: CDR1 DFQATT and CDR2 SNEGSKA (reference sequence). This CDR3 has 12 amino acids. V was trimmed by 3 bases and J by 1 base, leaving 3 bases between them. The CDR3 sequence is CSASQNTGELFF. CDR3 nucleotides: TGCAGTGCTAGCCAGAACACCGGGGAGCTGTTTTTT.

This clonotype was found many times. This chain links TRBV5-1 with TRBJ1-2, with D possibly TRBD1 on 6 matching bases. Trimming removed 2 bases from V and 3 bases from J, with 11 bases in between. CDR1 SGHRS and CDR2 YFSETQ come from the germline V gene. The CDR3 is 14 residues long. Here the CDR3 DNA reads TGCGCCAGCAGCTTAACTCCAGGGGACTATGGCTACACCTTC. Translated: CASSLTPGDYGYTF.

This clonotype has more than one count but fewer than ten. The V and J genes are TRBV11-1 and TRBJ2-1; TRBD2 is a possible D gene (6 bases). V was trimmed by 5 bases and J by 7 bases, leaving 15 bases between them. CDR3 length: 14 amino acids. The germline V gene has CDR1 SGHAT and CDR2 FQDESV (reference sequence). The CDR3 DNA sequence: TGTGCCAGCAGCGCTCGGGAGCTTTGGAATGAGCAGTTCTTC. This encodes CASSARELWNEQFF.

This clonotype was seen a few times. J is TRBJ2-1 and V is TRBV30; no firm D call. Between the trimmed V and J ends, which lost 6 bases and 6 bases, there was a span of 12 bases. The CDR3 sequence is 12 residues long. The germline V gene has CDR1 GTSNPN and CDR2 SVGIG (reference sequence). The CDR3 is CACYKPVNEQFF. CDR3 nucleotides: TGTGCCTGCTATAAACCCGTCAATGAGCAGTTCTTC.

This clonotype has a count of ten or more. The chain recombines TRBV7-3 with TRBJ2-3; tentatively, D is TRBD2 (6 bases). The CDR3 totals 15 residues. V lost 5 bases to trimming and J lost 1 base, with 13 bases between them. The V gene's germline CDR1 is SGHTA and CDR2 FQGTGA. The CDR3 here is CASSPRGSGTDTQYF. As DNA, the CDR3 is TGTGCCAGCAGCCCCCGGGGGAGCGGCACAGATACGCAGTATTTT.

V and J are TRBV24-1 and TRBJ2-1; 9 bases map to TRBD1. The germline gives CDR1 KGHDR, CDR2 SFDVKD. V trimming: 4 bases; J trimming: 0 bases; junction bases outside the gene matches: 6. This CDR3 region has 17 residues. DNA of the CDR3: TGTGCCACCAGTGAACGGGACAGGGCGAACTCCTACAATGAGCAGTTCTTC. Its translation is CATSERDRANSYNEQFF.

This clonotype appeared many times. The chain has TRBV10-3 and TRBJ2-3; D is possibly TRBD1 or TRBD2 (5 bases each). Deletions cut 0 bases from V and 1 base from J, with 14 bases between. This CDR3 is 17 amino acids long. The germline gives CDR1 ENHRY, CDR2 SYGVKD. The CDR3 sequence: CAISESLGVRGTDTQYF. In nucleotides, the CDR3 is TGTGCCATCAGTGAGTCACTGGGGGTAAGGGGCACAGATACGCAGTATTTT.

This clonotype was detected many times. The chain joins TRBV20-1 to TRBJ2-7; D possibly matches TRBD1 or TRBD2 (5 bases each). Germline V lookup: CDR1 DFQATT, CDR2 SNEGSKA (reference sequence). V lost 0 bases to trimming and J lost 3 bases, with 15 bases between them. This CDR3 has 15 amino acids. CDR3 DNA sequence: TGCAGTGCTAGAGACTCGGGACGGAGTCTCTACGAGCAGTACTTC. This gives the protein CSARDSGRSLYEQYF.

This clonotype came up many times. For the CDR3, the DNA is TGTGCCAGCAGCCGCACCCCCGGGACAGGGGGCGTTAACACCGGGGAGCTGTTTTTT. Amino acid sequence: CASSRTPGTGGVNTGELFF. This chain uses TRBV11-1 with TRBJ2-2; TRBD1 matches 12 bases. Germline V gene sequence: CDR1 SGHAT, CDR2 FQDESV (reference sequence). V was clipped by 5 bases and J by 2 bases; unmatched bases: 12. CDR3 length: 19 amino acids.

This clonotype was found many times. The chain combines TRBV6-1 with TRBJ2-1; TRBD1 matches at 12 bases. This CDR3 is 14 amino acids long. The V and J ends lost 7 bases and 6 bases, in that order; junction bases with no gene match: 4. The germline V gene encodes CDR1 MNHNS and CDR2 SASEGT. The CDR3 nucleotides are TGTGCCAGCAACTGGGACAGGGGGCCCAATGAGCAGTTCTTC. This codes for CASNWDRGPNEQFF.

This clonotype appeared a single time. This rearrangement joins TRBV5-4 to TRBJ1-3, with D possibly TRBD1 on 6 matching bases. The CDR3 sequence is 15 residues long. From germline, CDR1 is SGHNT and CDR2 YYREEE (reference sequence). V lost 4 bases and J lost 4, with 15 bases in between. The CDR3 sequence is CASSNYRARGNTIYF. DNA of the CDR3: TGTGCCAGCAGCAACTACAGGGCGCGGGGAAACACCATATATTTT.

This clonotype was counted ten times or more. The V call is TRBV12-3 or TRBV12-4, the J call TRBJ1-2; D is unclear. Trimming removed 6 bases from V and 7 bases from J, with 18 bases in between. The CDR3 has 14 amino acids. CDR3 region: CASSPSALSAGYTF. The CDR3 DNA reads as TGTGCCAGCAGCCCTTCTGCCCTTTCCGCTGGCTACACCTTC.

This clonotype was counted at least ten times. The genes are TRBV28 and TRBJ2-2; TRBD2 matches at 8 bases. The ends lost 4 bases at V and 3 bases at J; junction bases unmatched: 4. This CDR3 has 15 residues. CDR1 and CDR2 (germline): MDHEN, SYDVKM. The CDR3 nucleotides are TGTGCCAGCAGTTCTGGACTAGCCGACACCGGGGAGCTGTTTTTT. This encodes CASSSGLADTGELFF.